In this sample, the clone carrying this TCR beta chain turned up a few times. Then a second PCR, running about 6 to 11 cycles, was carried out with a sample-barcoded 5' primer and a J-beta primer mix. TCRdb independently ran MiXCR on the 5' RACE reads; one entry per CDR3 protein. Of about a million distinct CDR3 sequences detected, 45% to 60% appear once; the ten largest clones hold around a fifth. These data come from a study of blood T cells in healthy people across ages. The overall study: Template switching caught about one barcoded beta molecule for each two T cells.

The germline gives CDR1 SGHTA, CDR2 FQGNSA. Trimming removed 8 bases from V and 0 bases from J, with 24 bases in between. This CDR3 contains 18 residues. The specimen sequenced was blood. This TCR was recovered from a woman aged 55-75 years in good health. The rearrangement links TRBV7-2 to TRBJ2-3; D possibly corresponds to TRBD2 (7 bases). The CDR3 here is CASRGGGQPVSSTDTQYF. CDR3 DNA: TGTGCCAGCCGCGGGGGAGGACAGCCTGTTTCTAGCACAGATACGCAGTATTTT. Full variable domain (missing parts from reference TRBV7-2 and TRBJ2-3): GAGVSQSPSNKVTEKGKDVELRCDPISGHTALYWYRQSLGQGLEFLIYFQGNSAPDKSGLPSDRFSAERTGGSVSTLTIQRTQQEDSAVYLCASRGGGQPVSSTDTQYFGPGTRLTVL.